This T cell receptor beta chain derives from a study of cytomegalovirus exposure and HLA in healthy donors. The CDR3 length is 14 residues. CDR1 and CDR2 from the germline V gene are ENHRY and SYGVKD. On this clone itself: The junction does not match germline at one end; this may be a read error.

Both 60 Vbeta primers and 13 Jbeta primers went into the PCR. TCRdb keeps only in-frame clones here, not all; method: immunoSEQ multiplex PCR. The repertoire table contains some 150,000 clones. What was sequenced was PBMCs. The chain links TRBV10-3 to TRBJ1-3, with TRBD1 as a possible D gene (5 bases). This TCR derives from a woman between 18 and 30 years old in good health and CMV-seropositive. Here the CDR3 reads CVISTGDSGNTIYF. The CDR3 DNA sequence: TGTGTCATCAGTACAGGAGACTCTGGAAACACCATATATTTT.